This TCR beta chain was recorded in a study of identical twins. Whole-study findings and limits: Within cord blood, abundant beta clonotypes carried fewer insertions, but memory repertoires showed no such trend. For out-of-frame beta sequences, excess twin sharing was weaker. Out-of-frame alpha sequences shared by twins showed excess low generation probability.

This clonotype was found many times. Its antigen remains unknown. Germline V gene sequence: CDR1 DFQATT, CDR2 SNEGSKA (reference sequence). CDR3 length: 12 amino acids. The ends were cut back, 5 bases at V and 3 bases at J, with 11 bases in the middle. A universal primer site was added by template switching, and unique molecular identifiers were carried by the cDNA. TCRdb reprocessed the 5' RACE reads via MiXCR and lists one record per CDR3 protein. The sample contains 300,000 or so distinct CDR3 sequences, 8% to 9.5% of which appear only once. The same specimen was also included in a second study, on yellow fever vaccine responses in identical twins.

This sequence joins TRBV20-1 and TRBJ2-7; D is perhaps TRBD2 (6 bases). The origin of this receptor is a woman between 18 and 29 years old in good health. The source material was CD8+ T cells sorted from blood. The CDR3 here is CSARDSFYEQYF. The CDR3 DNA is TGCAGTGCTCGGGACTCATTCTACGAGCAGTACTTC.